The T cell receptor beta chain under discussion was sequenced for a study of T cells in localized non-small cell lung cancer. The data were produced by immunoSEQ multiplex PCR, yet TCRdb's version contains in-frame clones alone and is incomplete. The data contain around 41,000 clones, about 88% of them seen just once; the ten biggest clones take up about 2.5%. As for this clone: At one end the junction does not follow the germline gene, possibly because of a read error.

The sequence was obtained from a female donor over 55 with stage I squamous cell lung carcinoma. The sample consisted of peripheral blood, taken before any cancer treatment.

The CDR3, as DNA: TGTGCCAGCAGGGAGAGCTCCTACAATGAGCAGCTCTTC. Residues: CASRESSYNEQLF. The chain links TRBV6-6 to TRBJ2-1; D is uncertain. This CDR3 is built from 13 residues. Per the germline V gene, CDR1 is MNHNY and CDR2 is SVGAGI (reference sequence).